A single sample gave rise to the 27 T cell receptor beta chains below, sequenced in a study of PD-1 blockade in classical Hodgkin lymphoma. Data came from immunoSEQ multiplex PCR; TCRdb stores just in-frame clones and leaves some out. The sample records about 22,000 clones, 72% being singletons. Regarding time point: cycle 4 day 1 (C4D1), after about 6 weeks of nivolumab. In every patient, relapse followed autologous stem cell transplantation, while exposure to brentuximab vedotin differed. Isolation of CD4+ T cells from thawed PBMCs was performed by magnetic negative selection. The sample here was CD4+ T cells from blood, taken before the fourth cycle of nivolumab. Source of these receptors: a human donor with classical Hodgkin lymphoma.

This chain links TRBV27 with TRBJ2-7, with D perhaps given as TRBD1 or TRBD2 (6 bases each). Germline V gene lookup returns CDR1 MNHEY and CDR2 SMNVEV (reference sequence). The CDR3 extends over 16 amino acids. V lost 3 bases and J lost 3, with 18 bases in between. The CDR3 sequence is CASSFIRGEVIYEQYF. CDR3 nucleotide sequence: TGTGCCAGCAGTTTCATAAGGGGGGAAGTTATCTACGAGCAGTACTTC.

The chain uses TRBV5-4 and TRBJ1-1; 7 positions match TRBD1. This CDR3 region has 15 residues. Unmatched junction bases numbered 10, after V lost 4 bases and J lost 4 bases. Per the germline V gene, CDR1 is SGHNT and CDR2 is YYREEE (reference sequence). DNA for the CDR3: TGTGCCAGCAGCACAGTTCGACAGGGAAGCACTGAAGCTTTCTTT. Its translation is CASSTVRQGSTEAFF.

The chain combines TRBV7-8 with TRBJ1-1; 11 bases fit TRBD1. V dropped 5 bases and J dropped 4; count of bases not matched to a gene: 6. This CDR3 has 15 amino acids. CDR1 and CDR2 from the germline V gene are SGHVS and FQNEAQ. This CDR3 reads CASSNRTGGITEAFF. The CDR3 DNA reads TGTGCCAGCAGCAATAGGACAGGGGGCATCACTGAAGCTTTCTTT.

This clone was observed a few times. The rearrangement joins TRBV4-1 to TRBJ1-4; the D is unclear. V was trimmed by 4 bases and J by 6 bases, leaving 9 bases between them. Germline CDR1 reads MGHRA; CDR2 reads YSYEKL. The CDR3 is 13 amino acids. The DNA for the CDR3 is TGCGCCAGCAGCCTGACCAGAGATGAAAAACTGTTTTTT. Amino acid sequence: CASSLTRDEKLFF.

This chain links TRBV19 with TRBJ2-1, with 14 bases fitting TRBD2. The CDR3 sequence is 18 residues long. V lost 5 bases to trimming and J lost 0 bases; unmatched junction nucleotides: 6. Germline V lookup: CDR1 LNHDA, CDR2 SQIVND (reference sequence). The CDR3: CASSSGLAGAVSYNEQFF. DNA for the CDR3: TGTGCCAGTAGTTCGGGACTAGCGGGGGCCGTCTCCTACAATGAGCAGTTCTTC.

Here the CDR3 DNA reads TGTGCCAGCAGTACGAACTCTGGAAACACCATATATTTT. This sequence encodes CASSTNSGNTIYF. The rearrangement links TRBV28 to TRBJ1-3, with unresolved D. CDR3 length: 13 amino acids. V was pared by 5 bases and J by 0 bases, with 5 bases between. Germline lookup yields CDR1 MDHEN and CDR2 SYDVKM.

CDR3 amino acids: CASSATDAYWGVYQPQHF. In DNA form, the CDR3 reads TGTGCCAGCAGCGCCACCGATGCCTATTGGGGGGTATATCAGCCCCAGCATTTT. J is TRBJ1-5 and V is TRBV2; possible D gene TRBD1, 5 bases. The CDR3 has 18 amino acids. V lost 6 bases and J lost 5, with 26 bases in between. The germline V gene encodes CDR1 SNHLY and CDR2 FYNNEI.

The chain employs TRBV7-8 and TRBJ2-3; no definite D call. This CDR3 region has 14 residues. CDR1 and CDR2 from the germline V gene are SGHVS and FQNEAQ. Trimming removed 5 bases from V and 2 bases from J, with 11 bases in between. The CDR3 here is CASSHPYSTDTQYF. Here the CDR3 DNA reads TGTGCCAGCAGCCACCCCTACTCCACAGATACGCAGTATTTT.

The chain joins TRBV7-2 to TRBJ1-2; 7 positions agree with TRBD1. Germline assignment: CDR1 SGHTA and CDR2 FQGNSA. The CDR3 covers 15 residues. Trimming took 4 bases from V and 2 from J; bases not matched to a gene: 7. The CDR3 DNA reads as TGTGCCAGCAGCTCCCGACAGGGTTTAAACTATGGCTACACCTTC. It yields the protein CASSSRQGLNYGYTF.

The J gene is TRBJ1-1, the V gene TRBV5-6; no clear D gene. Trimming removed 0 bases at V and 6 bases at J, with 9 bases between. Germline V lookup: CDR1 SGHDT, CDR2 YYEEEE. The CDR3 has 13 amino acids. CDR3 in DNA: TGTGCCAGCAGCTTGGCCGGGCATTCTGAAGCTTTCTTT. It specifies CASSLAGHSEAFF. Looking up the rest from reference TRBV5-6 and TRBJ1-1 gives the full variable domain: DAGVTQSPTHLIKTRGQQVTLRCSPKSGHDTVSWYQQALGQGPQFIFQYYEEEERQRGNFPDRFSGHQFPNYSSELNVNALLLGDSALYLCASSLAGHSEAFFGQGTRLTVV.

The CDR3 bases are TGTGCCAGCAGCCCCTGGCGGGGAGCGGGCAATCAGCCCCAGCATTTT. As protein: CASSPWRGAGNQPQHF. The V gene is TRBV7-8, the J gene TRBJ1-5; D is uncertain. V was pared by 5 bases and J by 2 bases, with 16 bases between. This CDR3 is built from 16 residues. The germline V gene has CDR1 SGHVS and CDR2 FQNEAQ.

The genes are TRBV11-2 and TRBJ1-3; D not certain. Deletions cut 5 bases from V and 10 bases from J, with 15 bases between. This CDR3 has 13 amino acids. CDR1 is SGHAT and CDR2 is FQNNGV in the germline V gene. CDR3 bases: TGTGCCAGCAGCCCTCTGCGAGGGAGGACCATATATTTT. It specifies CASSPLRGRTIYF.

This clone was observed a handful of times. V usage is TRBV6-6 and J usage is TRBJ2-7, with D unclear. Germline CDR1 reads MNHNY; CDR2 reads SVGAGI (reference sequence). V shed 5 bases and J shed 3 bases, with 11 bases lying between them. The CDR3 totals 13 residues. The CDR3 loop is CASSPKFYYEQYF. In nucleotides, the CDR3 is TGTGCCAGCAGTCCGAAGTTTTACTACGAGCAGTACTTC.

This chain links TRBV6-5 with TRBJ1-5, with no clear D. CDR1 is MNHEY, CDR2 SVGAGI, per germline. The length of the CDR3 is 14 residues. V was shortened by 4 bases and J by 5 bases, with 12 bases between the two germline ends. CDR3 loop: CASSWGREDQPQHF. The CDR3 nucleotides are TGTGCCAGCAGTTGGGGTAGGGAGGATCAGCCCCAGCATTTT.

This chain links TRBV6-1 with TRBJ2-1, with D uncertain. CDR3 length: 12 residues. V lost 6 bases and J lost 8, with 11 bases in between. Per germline, CDR1 MNHNS and CDR2 SASEGT. The CDR3 sequence: CASSRLVHEQFF. In DNA, the CDR3 is TGTGCCAGCAGCCGCCTCGTCCATGAGCAGTTCTTC.

Here the CDR3 reads CASRRDTNTGELFF. As DNA, the CDR3 is TGTGCCAGCAGACGTGACACAAACACCGGGGAGCTGTTTTTT. This rearrangement joins TRBV7-9 to TRBJ2-2; D unclear. V was pared by 6 bases and J by 2 bases, with 10 bases between. CDR1 SEHNR and CDR2 FQNEAQ come from the germline V gene (reference sequence). The length of the CDR3 is 14 residues.

This chain joins TRBV7-2 and TRBJ1-3; a possible D gene is TRBD1 (5 bases). Germline V CDR1 and CDR2: SGHTA, FQGNSA. V was trimmed by 4 bases and J by 4 bases, leaving 14 bases between them. The CDR3 contains 15 residues. The CDR3 DNA sequence: TGTGCCAGCAGCTCCTTAGGAGGGACCGGAAACACCATATATTTT. Translation: CASSSLGGTGNTIYF.

This chain joins TRBV19 and TRBJ2-2; maybe TRBD2 (5 bases). Germline CDR1 reads LNHDA; CDR2 reads SQIVND (reference sequence). The CDR3 has 14 amino acids. Trimming took off 3 bases at V and 3 bases at J, with 8 bases between the two ends. This CDR3 reads CASSMRDDTGELFF. CDR3 nucleotide sequence: TGTGCCAGTAGTATGAGGGATGACACCGGGGAGCTGTTTTTT.

This clone appeared once. The chain recombines TRBV5-1 with TRBJ2-3; 7 positions match TRBD1. The CDR3 totals 15 residues. J lost 0 bases, V lost 4 bases, and 5 bases had no gene match. Germline V lookup: CDR1 SGHRS, CDR2 YFSETQ. This CDR3 is CASSLTGFSTDTQYF. The DNA for the CDR3 is TGCGCCAGCAGCCTGACAGGGTTTAGCACAGATACGCAGTATTTT. The whole variable domain, remainder taken from reference TRBV5-1 and TRBJ2-3, is KAGVTQTPRYLIKTRGQQVTLSCSPISGHRSVSWYQQTPGQGLQFLFEYFSETQRNKGNFPGRFSGRQFSNSRSEMNVSTLELGDSALYLCASSLTGFSTDTQYFGPGTRLTVL.

This chain connects TRBV6-6 to TRBJ2-5; no definite D call. Trimming took off 2 bases at V and 2 bases at J, with 3 bases between the two ends. The CDR3 is 12 residues long. From germline, CDR1 is MNHNY and CDR2 SVGAGI (reference sequence). In nucleotides, the CDR3 is TGTGCCAGCAGTTACGCGCAAGAGACCCAGTACTTC. Its protein product is CASSYAQETQYF.

V usage is TRBV6-5 and J usage is TRBJ1-3; D remains ambiguous. The germline V gene encodes CDR1 MNHEY and CDR2 SVGAGI. Between the trimmed V and J ends, which lost 6 bases and 1 base, there was a span of 10 bases. The CDR3 consists of 14 residues. The CDR3 DNA reads TGTGCCAGCAGCAAGACGGATTCTGGAAACACCATATATTTT. Translated: CASSKTDSGNTIYF.

V and J are TRBV5-1 and TRBJ2-7; TRBD1 agrees at 11 bases. CDR1 is SGHRS, CDR2 YFSETQ, per germline. This CDR3 spans 15 amino acids. V was clipped by 0 bases and J by 3 bases; unmatched bases: 2. The CDR3 coding sequence is TGCGCCAGCAGCTTGGTCGGGACAGGGGGCTACGAGCAGTACTTC. Translation: CASSLVGTGGYEQYF. The variable domain in full, completed from reference TRBV5-1 and TRBJ2-7, reads KAGVTQTPRYLIKTRGQQVTLSCSPISGHRSVSWYQQTPGQGLQFLFEYFSETQRNKGNFPGRFSGRQFSNSRSEMNVSTLELGDSALYLCASSLVGTGGYEQYFGPGTRLTVT.

The CDR3 loop is CASSRLAGGPGEQFF. The CDR3 nucleotides read TGTGCCAGCAGTCGACTAGCGGGGGGGCCGGGTGAGCAGTTCTTC. The chain carries TRBV2 and TRBJ2-1, with 14 bases aligning to TRBD2. Trimming at V came to 5 bases and at J to 9 bases, leaving 6 bases not matched to a gene. CDR3 length: 15 residues. Germline V CDR1 and CDR2: SNHLY, FYNNEI.

V and J are TRBV29-1 and TRBJ1-1; D is possibly TRBD1 (6 bases). The germline V gene encodes CDR1 SQVTM and CDR2 ANQGSEA. The CDR3 covers 13 residues. The CDR3: CTTSHRVNTEAFF. The CDR3 DNA reads TGCACCACCTCCCACAGGGTGAACACTGAAGCTTTCTTT. The full variable domain, in which reference TRBV29-1 and TRBJ1-1 provide the parts outside the CDR3, is SAVISQKPSRDICQRGTSLTIQCQVDSQVTMMFWYRQQPGQSLTLIATANQGSEATYESGFVIDKFPISRPNLTFSTLTVSNMSPEDSSIYLCTTSHRVNTEAFFGQGTRLTVV.

This clone showed up just a few times. V and J are TRBV28 and TRBJ2-1; the D call may be TRBD1 or TRBD2 (6 bases each). V lost 5 bases and J lost 5, with 13 bases in between. From germline, CDR1 is MDHEN and CDR2 SYDVKM. The CDR3 is made up of 14 amino acids. The CDR3 region has the DNA TGTGCCAGCAGTCGCTTCGGGGGCCACAATGAGCAGTTCTTC. This codes for CASSRFGGHNEQFF.

In this sample, this clone turned up a few times. The rearrangement joins TRBV10-3 to TRBJ2-7, with 8 bases aligning to TRBD1. The CDR3 has 13 residues. Germline CDR1 is ENHRY and CDR2 is SYGVKD. V dropped 4 bases and J dropped 5; count of bases not matched to a gene: 4. The CDR3, as DNA: TGTGCCATCAGTGGACAGGGGAACAACGAGCAGTACTTC. Residues: CAISGQGNNEQYF.

The CDR3 here is CAIRGRLSYEQYF. The CDR3 nucleotides read TGTGCCATCAGGGGACGGCTATCCTACGAGCAGTACTTC. V is TRBV10-3 and J is TRBJ2-7, with D possibly called TRBD1 or TRBD2 (5 bases each). Germline V CDR1 and CDR2: ENHRY, SYGVKD. Deletions cut 6 bases from V and 1 base from J, with 10 bases between. The CDR3 has 13 amino acids.